This entry lists 12 T cell receptor beta chains sequenced from one sample in a study of control samples from healthy donors and cancer patients. Sequencing used immunoSEQ multiplex PCR; TCRdb keeps in-frame clones, though not all of them. The table lists more than 95,000 clones, roughly 92% of them singletons. Sequencing used PBMCs. These receptors were obtained from a man older than 75 with head and neck cancer.

The chain links TRBV9 to TRBJ2-1; possible D gene TRBD1, 6 bases. V shed 0 bases and J shed 8 bases, with 24 bases lying between them. Germline V gene sequence: CDR1 SGDLS, CDR2 YYNGEE. CDR3 length equals 18 residues. DNA of the CDR3: TGTGCCAGCAGCGTAGCCGCAGGGGCGCGTTCCGTTGTCCATGAGCAGTTCTTC. It translates to CASSVAAGARSVVHEQFF.

This chain connects TRBV10-3 to TRBJ2-7, with 13 bases identical to TRBD2. The CDR3 runs 13 residues. Germline V gives CDR1 ENHRY, CDR2 SYGVKD. The V gene end was trimmed by 10 bases and the J gene end by 2 bases; junction bases not matched to a gene: 2. The CDR3 region has the DNA TGTGCCACCGGACTAGCGGGGGCCTACGAGCAGTACTTC. Protein sequence: CATGLAGAYEQYF.

This rearrangement joins TRBV6-6 to TRBJ2-1; 7 bases align to TRBD2. This CDR3 is 16 amino acids long. Germline CDR1 and CDR2: MNHNY and SVGAGI (reference sequence). After removal of 5 bases from V and 6 bases from J, the junction contained 13 bases not matched to a gene. CDR3 loop: CASSRKPSGSGNEQFF. The CDR3 region has the DNA TGTGCCAGCAGTCGAAAGCCTAGCGGTTCTGGCAATGAGCAGTTCTTC.

The V and J genes are TRBV2 and TRBJ2-5; TRBD1 might be the D (6 bases). This CDR3 comprises 13 residues. Trimming shortened V by 4 bases and J by 3 bases, and 9 bases separated the two germline ends. CDR1 and CDR2 from the germline V gene are SNHLY and FYNNEI. CDR3 loop: CASSVNREETQYF. DNA for the CDR3: TGTGCCAGCAGTGTGAACAGGGAAGAGACCCAGTACTTC. Variable domain in full (rest from reference TRBV2 and TRBJ2-5): EPEVTQTPSHQVTQMGQEVILRCVPISNHLYFYWYRQILGQKVEFLVSFYNNEISEKSEIFDDQFSVERPDGSNFTLKIRSTKLEDSAMYFCASSVNREETQYFGPGTRLLVL.

The chain uses TRBV5-1 and TRBJ2-7; D might be TRBD2 (5 bases). This CDR3 is 13 amino acids long. Germline V lookup: CDR1 SGHRS, CDR2 YFSETQ. V lost 2 bases to trimming and J lost 6 bases, with 12 bases between them. The CDR3 DNA is TGCGCCAGCAGCTTTCCCGGAAGCGGCGAGCAGTACTTC. Protein: CASSFPGSGEQYF. The complete variable domain, with remaining parts taken from reference TRBV5-1 and TRBJ2-7, reads KAGVTQTPRYLIKTRGQQVTLSCSPISGHRSVSWYQQTPGQGLQFLFEYFSETQRNKGNFPGRFSGRQFSNSRSEMNVSTLELGDSALYLCASSFPGSGEQYFGPGTRLTVT.

This sequence joins TRBV4-3 and TRBJ2-1; TRBD1 or TRBD2 may be the D gene (5 bases each). Between the trimmed V and J ends, which lost 0 bases and 10 bases, there was a span of 10 bases. The length of the CDR3 is 13 residues. Germline values: CDR1 LGHNA, CDR2 YSLEER. The CDR3 sequence: CASSQDGAGEQFF. The DNA of the CDR3 is TGCGCCAGCAGCCAAGACGGGGCTGGCGAGCAGTTCTTC.

The V gene is TRBV6-5, the J gene TRBJ2-2; 8 bases map to TRBD1. Losses at the gene ends were 6 bases for V and 6 bases for J; bases not matched to a gene: 3. Germline V gene data show CDR1 as MNHEY and CDR2 as SVGAGI. This CDR3 comprises 13 residues. The chain's CDR3 is CASSWTGPGELFF. The CDR3 nucleotides read TGTGCCAGCAGCTGGACAGGGCCCGGGGAGCTGTTTTTT.

The rearrangement joins TRBV12-5 to TRBJ1-5, with D tentatively TRBD1 (6 bases). There are 15 residues in the CDR3. Trimming removed 2 bases from V and 4 bases from J, with 12 bases in between. Germline-derived CDR1 and CDR2 are LGHNT and FRNRAP. The CDR3 here is CASGLSGGGNQPQHF. In DNA, the CDR3 is TGTGCTAGTGGTTTGTCTGGAGGGGGTAATCAGCCCCAGCATTTT.

The rearrangement links TRBV12-3 or TRBV12-4 to TRBJ2-2; TRBD2 might be the D (7 bases). This CDR3 has 13 amino acids. V shed 6 bases and J shed 9 bases, with 14 bases lying between them. CDR3 amino acids: CASSPGGPRELFF. The CDR3 DNA sequence: TGTGCCAGCAGCCCGGGGGGCCCCAGGGAGCTGTTTTTT.

This chain uses TRBV5-1 with TRBJ2-7; 8 bases line up with TRBD1. The CDR3 consists of 14 residues. Germline-derived CDR1 and CDR2 are SGHRS and YFSETQ. J lost 0 bases, V lost 2 bases, and 1 base had no gene match. CDR3 residues: CASSFTGGSYEQYF. The CDR3 nucleotides are TGCGCCAGCAGCTTCACAGGGGGCTCCTACGAGCAGTACTTC.

The chain recombines TRBV5-1 with TRBJ1-5; 10 bases line up with TRBD1. With V trimmed by 4 bases and J by 7 bases, 8 bases remained unmatched. Germline V gene lookup returns CDR1 SGHRS and CDR2 YFSETQ. The CDR3 extends over 15 amino acids. The CDR3 loop reads CASSATTGGQQPQHF. DNA for the CDR3: TGCGCCAGCAGCGCCACGACAGGGGGCCAGCAGCCCCAGCATTTT.

The genes are TRBV3-1 (or the pseudogene TRBV3-2) and TRBJ1-6; D is possibly TRBD1 (5 bases). Germline CDR1 and CDR2: LGHDT and YNNKEL (reference sequence). The CDR3 runs 13 residues. With 5 bases removed from V and 14 bases from J, the gap between germline ends came to 16 bases. The CDR3 sequence: CASSLGRGYSLHF. In DNA, the CDR3 is TGTGCCAGCAGCTTAGGACGGGGGTACTCCCTCCACTTT.